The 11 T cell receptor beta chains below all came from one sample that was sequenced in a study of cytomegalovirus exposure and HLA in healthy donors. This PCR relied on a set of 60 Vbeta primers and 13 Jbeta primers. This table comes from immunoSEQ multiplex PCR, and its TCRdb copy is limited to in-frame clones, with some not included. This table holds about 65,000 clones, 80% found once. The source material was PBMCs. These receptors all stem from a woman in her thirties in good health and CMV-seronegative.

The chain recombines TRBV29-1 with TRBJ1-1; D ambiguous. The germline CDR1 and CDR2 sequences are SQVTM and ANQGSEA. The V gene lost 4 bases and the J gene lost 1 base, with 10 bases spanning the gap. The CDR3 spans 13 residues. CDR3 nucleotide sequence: TGCAGCGTTGGGGCCCCAGGGAACACTGAAGCTTTCTTT. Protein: CSVGAPGNTEAFF.

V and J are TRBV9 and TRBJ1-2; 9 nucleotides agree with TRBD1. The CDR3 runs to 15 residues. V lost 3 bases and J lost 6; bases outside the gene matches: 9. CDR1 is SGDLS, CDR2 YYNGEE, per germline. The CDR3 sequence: CASSDRGRSPDGYTF. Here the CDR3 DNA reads TGTGCCAGCAGCGACAGGGGGCGTTCTCCCGATGGCTACACCTTC.

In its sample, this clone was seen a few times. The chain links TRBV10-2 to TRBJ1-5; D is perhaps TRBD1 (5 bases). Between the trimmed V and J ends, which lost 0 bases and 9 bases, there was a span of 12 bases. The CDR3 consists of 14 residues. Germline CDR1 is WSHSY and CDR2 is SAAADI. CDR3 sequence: CASSESRGRRPQHF. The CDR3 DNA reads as TGCGCCAGCAGTGAGTCGCGGGGGAGGAGGCCCCAGCATTTT.

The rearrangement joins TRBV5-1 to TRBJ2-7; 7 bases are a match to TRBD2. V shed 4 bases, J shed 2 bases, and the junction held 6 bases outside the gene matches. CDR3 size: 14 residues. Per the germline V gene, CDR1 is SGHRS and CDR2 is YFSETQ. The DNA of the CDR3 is TGCGCCAGCAGCGGGGGAGGGGCCACCTACGAGCAGTACTTC. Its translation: CASSGGGATYEQYF. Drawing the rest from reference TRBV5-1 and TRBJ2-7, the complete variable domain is KAGVTQTPRYLIKTRGQQVTLSCSPISGHRSVSWYQQTPGQGLQFLFEYFSETQRNKGNFPGRFSGRQFSNSRSEMNVSTLELGDSALYLCASSGGGATYEQYFGPGTRLTVT.

The CDR3 DNA reads TGCGCCAGCAGCTCGAGGATACAGGGGATAACAGATACGCAGTATTTT. Its protein product is CASSSRIQGITDTQYF. The rearrangement links TRBV5-1 to TRBJ2-3, with 7 bases identical to TRBD1. CDR1 SGHRS and CDR2 YFSETQ come from the germline V gene. Losses at the gene ends were 3 bases for V and 3 bases for J; bases not matched to a gene: 10. The CDR3 spans 16 residues.

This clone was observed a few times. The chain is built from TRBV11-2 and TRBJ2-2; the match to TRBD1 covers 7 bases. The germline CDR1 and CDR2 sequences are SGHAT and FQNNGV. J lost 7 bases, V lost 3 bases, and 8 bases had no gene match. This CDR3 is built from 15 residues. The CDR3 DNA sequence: TGTGCCAGCAGCTTCATTGACAGGGCTGGCGGGGAGCTGTTTTTT. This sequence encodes CASSFIDRAGGELFF. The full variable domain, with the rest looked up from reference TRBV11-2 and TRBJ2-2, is EAGVAQSPRYKIIEKRQSVAFWCNPISGHATLYWYQQILGQGPKLLIQFQNNGVVDDSQLPKDRFSAERLKGVDSTLKIQPAKLEDSAVYLCASSFIDRAGGELFFGEGSRLTVL.

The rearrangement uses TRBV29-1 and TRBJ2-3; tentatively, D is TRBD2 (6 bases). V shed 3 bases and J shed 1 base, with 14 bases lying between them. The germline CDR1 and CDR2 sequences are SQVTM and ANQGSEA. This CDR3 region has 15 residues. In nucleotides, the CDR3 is TGCAGCGTTGAGGGGACTGAGGTTGGCACAGATACGCAGTATTTT. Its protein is CSVEGTEVGTDTQYF.

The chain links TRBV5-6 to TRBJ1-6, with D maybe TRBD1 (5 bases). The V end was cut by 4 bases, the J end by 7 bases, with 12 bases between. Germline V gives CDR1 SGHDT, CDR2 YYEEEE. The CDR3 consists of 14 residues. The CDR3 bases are TGTGCCAGCAGCCGACGGGGACTGAATTCACCCCTCCACTTT. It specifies CASSRRGLNSPLHF.

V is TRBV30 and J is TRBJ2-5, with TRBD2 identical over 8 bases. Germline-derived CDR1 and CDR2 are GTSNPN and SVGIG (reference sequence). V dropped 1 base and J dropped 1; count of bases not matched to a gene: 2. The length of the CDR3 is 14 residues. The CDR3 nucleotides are TGTGCCTGGAGTGGGGCGGGGGGCCAAGAGACCCAGTACTTC. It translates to CAWSGAGGQETQYF.

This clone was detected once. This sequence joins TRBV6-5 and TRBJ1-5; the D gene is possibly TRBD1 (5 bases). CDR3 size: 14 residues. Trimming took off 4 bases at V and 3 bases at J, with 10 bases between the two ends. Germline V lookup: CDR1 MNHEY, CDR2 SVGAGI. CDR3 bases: TGTGCCAGCAGTTTCCAGGGCTCCAATCAGCCCCAGCATTTT. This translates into CASSFQGSNQPQHF.

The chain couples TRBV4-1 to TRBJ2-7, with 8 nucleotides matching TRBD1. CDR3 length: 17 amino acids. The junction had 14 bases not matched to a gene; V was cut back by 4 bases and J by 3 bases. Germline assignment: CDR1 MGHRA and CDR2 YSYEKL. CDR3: CASSRGTARDRYYEQYF. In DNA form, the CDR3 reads TGCGCCAGCAGCCGAGGGACCGCCCGGGACAGGTACTACGAGCAGTACTTC.